A single count supports the clone carrying this T cell receptor (beta chain). Cells designated naive CD8 were CD45RO-negative and were positively selected for CCR7, with terminally differentiated effector memory CD45RA+ cells excluded. These data come from a study of shared clonotypes between healthy human individuals. The CDR3 length is 14 residues. Looked up from germline, CDR1 is MGHRA and CDR2 is YSYEKL. The V gene lost 3 bases and the J gene lost 3 bases, with 12 bases spanning the gap. Produced via immunoSEQ multiplex PCR; TCRdb's table is partial and in-frame only. The sample consists of roughly 2.1 million clones, 90% to 95% of them appearing once.

The specimen was naive CD8+ T cells from PBMCs. This chain links TRBV4-1 with TRBJ2-7; weak D call: TRBD2 (5 bases). This sequence originates from a man in his late teens or twenties in good health. Some clones in this sample may be carry-over from other donors' samples. CDR3 amino acids: CASSHQPGDYEQYF. CDR3 nucleotides: TGCGCCAGCAGCCACCAACCCGGGGACTACGAGCAGTACTTC.